The 32 T cell receptor beta chains given below trace back to one sample, sequenced in a study of technical replicates of blood from a few donors. The table came from immunoSEQ multiplex PCR; TCRdb's copy has only in-frame clones and leaves some out. Here the sample spans about 14,000 clones, approximately 95% being singletons. The specimen was PBMCs. Receptors originate from a human donor in good health.

This clone was seen just once. The chain recombines TRBV27 with TRBJ2-7, with D perhaps matching TRBD2 (6 bases). The CDR3 is made up of 16 amino acids. The germline V gene encodes CDR1 MNHEY and CDR2 SMNVEV (reference sequence). V lost 4 bases and J 0 bases, leaving 16 bases between the germline ends. This chain's CDR3 is CASSSGFGLSSYEQYF. The CDR3 nucleotides are TGTGCCAGCAGTTCGGGATTCGGACTAAGCTCCTACGAGCAGTACTTC.

V is TRBV5-1 and J is TRBJ1-1; D gene unclear. This CDR3 comprises 15 residues. Germline assignment: CDR1 SGHRS and CDR2 YFSETQ. Trimming took 4 bases from V and 1 from J, leaving 14 bases between them. For the CDR3, the DNA is TGCGCCAGCAGCAGGAACGGAGACGGGAACACTGAAGCTTTCTTT. Translated, it gives CASSRNGDGNTEAFF.

The V and J genes are TRBV5-1 and TRBJ2-5; 8 bases are a match to TRBD1. The junction had 4 bases not matched to a gene; V was cut back by 0 bases and J by 0 bases. Germline V lookup: CDR1 SGHRS, CDR2 YFSETQ. The CDR3 length is 16 residues. This CDR3 reads CASSLGQGAHQETQYF. The CDR3 DNA follows: TGCGCCAGCAGCTTGGGGCAGGGGGCCCACCAAGAGACCCAGTACTTC.

J is TRBJ2-5 and V is TRBV18, with 10 bases lining up with TRBD2. Unmatched junction bases numbered 15, after V lost 2 bases and J lost 0 bases. The CDR3 extends over 20 amino acids. The germline V gene encodes CDR1 KGHSH and CDR2 LQKENI. In DNA, the CDR3 is TGTGCCAGCTCACCAGACCTTGTGAAGTGGCTAGCGGGGGACCAAGAGACCCAGTACTTC. This encodes CASSPDLVKWLAGDQETQYF.

This sequence joins TRBV19 and TRBJ1-2, with 7 bases matching TRBD1. This CDR3 has 16 amino acids. After removal of 4 bases from V and 0 bases from J, the junction contained 8 bases not matched to a gene. Per the germline V gene, CDR1 is LNHDA and CDR2 is SQIVND (reference sequence). The CDR3 DNA is TGTGCCAGTAGTAGAATCCGGGACAGTGCTAACTATGGCTACACCTTC. Residues: CASSRIRDSANYGYTF. Full variable domain (rest looked up from reference TRBV19 and TRBJ1-2): DGGITQSPKYLFRKEGQNVTLSCEQNLNHDAMYWYRQDPGQGLRLIYYSQIVNDFQKGDIAEGYSVSREKKESFPLTVTSAQKNPTAFYLCASSRIRDSANYGYTFGSGTRLTVV.

This clone was counted a single time. The chain combines TRBV30 with TRBJ1-2; no firm D call. Deletions cut 0 bases from V and 7 bases from J, with 12 bases between. The CDR3 loop spans 13 amino acids. CDR1 GTSNPN and CDR2 SVGIG come from the germline V gene (reference sequence). The CDR3 protein is CAWSVTRVGGYTF. The CDR3 DNA sequence: TGTGCCTGGAGTGTAACGCGGGTGGGTGGCTACACCTTC.

The chain couples TRBV5-5 to TRBJ1-1; 12 bases fit TRBD1. V shed 4 bases, J shed 3 bases, and the junction held 4 bases outside the gene matches. CDR3 length: 15 residues. CDR1 is SGHKS, CDR2 YYEKEE, per germline (reference sequence). Here the CDR3 DNA reads TGTGCCAGCAGCGGGGGGACAGGGGGCTACACTGAAGCTTTCTTT. Translation gives CASSGGTGGYTEAFF. Full variable domain (missing parts from reference TRBV5-5 and TRBJ1-1): DAGVTQSPTHLIKTRGQQVTLRCSPISGHKSVSWYQQVLGQGPQFIFQYYEKEERGRGNFPDRFSARQFPNYSSELNVNALLLGDSALYLCASSGGTGGYTEAFFGQGTRLTVV.

The chain carries TRBV28 and TRBJ2-3; 11 positions match TRBD1. CDR1 and CDR2 from the germline V gene are MDHEN and SYDVKM. CDR3 length: 15 residues. Trimming took 3 bases from V and 1 from J; bases not matched to a gene: 0. The CDR3 sequence: CASSLGQGGTDTQYF. CDR3 DNA sequence: TGTGCCAGCAGTTTGGGACAGGGGGGCACAGATACGCAGTATTTT.

J is TRBJ2-2 and V is TRBV5-1; TRBD1 aligns across 11 bases. V shed 0 bases, J shed 6 bases, and the junction held 4 bases outside the gene matches. This CDR3 comprises 16 residues. CDR1 and CDR2 (germline): SGHRS, YFSETQ. CDR3 in DNA: TGCGCCAGCAGCTTGGGGACAGGGGGCTTCGCCGGGGAGCTGTTTTTT. Its translation: CASSLGTGGFAGELFF. The variable domain in full, completed from reference TRBV5-1 and TRBJ2-2, reads KAGVTQTPRYLIKTRGQQVTLSCSPISGHRSVSWYQQTPGQGLQFLFEYFSETQRNKGNFPGRFSGRQFSNSRSEMNVSTLELGDSALYLCASSLGTGGFAGELFFGEGSRLTVL.

This chain connects TRBV19 to TRBJ2-7, with a possible D match to TRBD1 (5 bases). With 5 bases removed from V and 7 bases from J, the gap between germline ends came to 15 bases. The germline CDR1 and CDR2 sequences are LNHDA and SQIVND (reference sequence). The CDR3 spans 13 residues. The CDR3 DNA follows: TGTGCCAGTAGTCTCCGGGCCAACAGGGAGCAGTACTTC. Protein sequence: CASSLRANREQYF.

The CDR3 protein is CASRALGTDTQYF. CDR3 bases: TGTGCCAGCAGAGCACTAGGAACAGATACGCAGTATTTT. The rearrangement joins TRBV6-5 to TRBJ2-3; a weak D match, TRBD2 (5 bases). The CDR3 has 13 residues. Germline CDR1 and CDR2: MNHEY and SVGAGI. V shed 6 bases and J shed 3 bases, with 10 bases lying between them.

The chain is built from TRBV10-1 and TRBJ2-7; 12 nucleotides line up with TRBD2. The CDR3 totals 15 residues. CDR1 and CDR2 (germline): WNHNN, SYGVQD (reference sequence). V lost 3 bases to trimming and J lost 5 bases; unmatched junction nucleotides: 5. CDR3 residues: CASSETLAGGNEQYF. In DNA, the CDR3 is TGCGCCAGCAGTGAAACACTAGCGGGAGGTAACGAGCAGTACTTC.

The chain is built from TRBV5-6 and TRBJ2-2; 10 nucleotides line up with TRBD1. With V trimmed by 5 bases and J by 4 bases, 5 bases remained unmatched. CDR3 length: 15 amino acids. CDR1 and CDR2 from the germline V gene are SGHDT and YYEEEE. CDR3 in DNA: TGTGCCAGCAGACGGGACAGGGGAAGCACCGGGGAGCTGTTTTTT. It encodes CASRRDRGSTGELFF.

The chain uses TRBV2 and TRBJ2-5; no clear D. Germline V lookup: CDR1 SNHLY, CDR2 FYNNEI. The CDR3 has 13 residues. The V gene lost 4 bases and the J gene lost 5 bases, with 11 bases spanning the gap. CDR3 DNA: TGTGCCAGCAGTGCCCGCGCCCCTGAGACCCAGTACTTC. Translated: CASSARAPETQYF.

The chain combines TRBV5-1 with TRBJ2-1; D possibly corresponds to TRBD2 (5 bases). Germline V gene lookup returns CDR1 SGHRS and CDR2 YFSETQ. Trimming stripped 7 bases from V and 0 bases from J, with 11 bases between. The length of the CDR3 is 14 residues. CDR3 coding DNA: TGCGCCAGCCAGGTGGGGAGCTCCTACAATGAGCAGTTCTTC. Protein: CASQVGSSYNEQFF.

The chain is built from TRBV7-9 and TRBJ1-5, with 7 bases aligning to TRBD1. The CDR3 totals 14 residues. Germline trimming cut 5 bases from V and 2 bases from J; bases unmatched to any gene: 3. The V gene's germline CDR1 is SEHNR and CDR2 FQNEAQ (reference sequence). The CDR3 nucleotides are TGTGCCAGCAGCGATGGGACAGGCAATCAGCCCCAGCATTTT. This sequence encodes CASSDGTGNQPQHF. Using reference TRBV7-9 and TRBJ1-5 for the parts outside the CDR3, the full variable domain is DTGVSQNPRHKITKRGQNVTFRCDPISEHNRLYWYRQTLGQGPEFLTYFQNEAQLEKSRLLSDRFSAERPKGSFSTLEIQRTEQGDSAMYLCASSDGTGNQPQHFGDGTRLSIL.

The chain carries TRBV7-9 and TRBJ2-2; 7 bases line up with TRBD1. The germline V gene has CDR1 SEHNR and CDR2 FQNEAQ (reference sequence). Trimming removed 3 bases from V and 4 bases from J; junction bases left unmatched: 2. CDR3 length: 14 residues. CDR3 sequence reads: CASSLTGFTGELFF. The CDR3 coding sequence is TGTGCCAGCAGCTTGACAGGGTTCACCGGGGAGCTGTTTTTT.

The chain links TRBV7-3 to TRBJ1-1; the match to TRBD1 covers 8 bases. V was pared by 4 bases and J by 1 base, with 8 bases of the junction left unmatched. The CDR3 totals 16 residues. Germline CDR1 reads SGHTA; CDR2 reads FQGTGA. The CDR3 bases are TGTGCCAGCAGCTCGGACCCCGGGACAGGGAACACTGAAGCTTTCTTT. This sequence encodes CASSSDPGTGNTEAFF.

The chain combines TRBV6-5 with TRBJ2-2, with a tentative D call TRBD2 (5 bases). The CDR3 length is 13 residues. The V and J ends lost 6 bases and 7 bases respectively, with 12 bases between them. The V gene's germline CDR1 is MNHEY and CDR2 SVGAGI. The DNA for the CDR3 is TGTGCCAGCAGCCGGACGGGGAGCGGGGAGCTGTTTTTT. It yields the protein CASSRTGSGELFF.

This chain connects TRBV4-1 to TRBJ1-2, with TRBD1 matching 7 bases. The CDR3 has 14 residues. The germline V gene has CDR1 MGHRA and CDR2 YSYEKL. The V and J ends lost 5 bases and 3 bases, in that order; junction bases with no gene match: 6. This CDR3 is CASSSTGQDYGYTF. Written as DNA, the CDR3 is TGCGCCAGCAGCTCGACTGGACAGGACTATGGCTACACCTTC.

This clone appeared once. This rearrangement joins TRBV11-3 to TRBJ2-1, with 13 bases fitting TRBD2. The V segment lost 0 bases and the J segment 7 bases; nucleotides outside the gene matches: 9. This CDR3 contains 18 residues. Germline lookup yields CDR1 SGHNT and CDR2 YENEEA. This CDR3 is CASSLDQGGTSGINEQFF. In DNA, the CDR3 is TGTGCCAGCAGCTTAGATCAGGGGGGGACTAGCGGGATAAATGAGCAGTTCTTC.

The V and J genes are TRBV5-1 and TRBJ2-5; a possible D gene is TRBD2 (5 bases). Judging by the DNA end, TRBJ2-7 fits better; the J call may be wrong. The CDR3 loop spans 15 amino acids. CDR1 SGHRS and CDR2 YFSETQ come from the germline V gene. The CDR3 spells CASSLERWSSYEQYF. CDR3 nucleotide sequence: TGCGCCAGCAGCTTGGAGCGGTGGAGCTCCTACGAGCAGTACTTC.

This clone was recorded only once. V usage is TRBV5-1 and J usage is TRBJ2-1; TRBD2 matches at 10 bases. With 3 bases clipped from V and 0 bases from J, the junction kept 3 bases outside the gene matches. CDR3 length: 16 residues. Germline CDR1 SGHRS, CDR2 YFSETQ. The CDR3: CASSSLAGSSYNEQFF. The DNA for the CDR3 is TGCGCCAGCAGCTCACTAGCGGGAAGCTCCTACAATGAGCAGTTCTTC.

The chain links TRBV28 to TRBJ1-1; 12 positions match TRBD1. Germline CDR1 reads MDHEN; CDR2 reads SYDVKM. This CDR3 is 19 amino acids long. J gave up 1 base and V 4 bases, and 13 bases lay outside the gene matches. CDR3 nucleotides: TGTGCCAGCAGTTGGCAAACCGGGACAGGGGGCATCGGGAACACTGAAGCTTTCTTT. Protein sequence: CASSWQTGTGGIGNTEAFF.

The chain is built from TRBV11-3 and TRBJ2-1; the match to TRBD2 covers 10 bases. Looked up from germline, CDR1 is SGHNT and CDR2 is YENEEA. V trimming: 5 bases; J trimming: 5 bases; junction bases outside the gene matches: 12. CDR3 length: 17 amino acids. The CDR3 DNA reads as TGTGCCAGCAGCCTTACTAAGACTAGCGGGCTCAACAATGAGCAGTTCTTC. It yields the protein CASSLTKTSGLNNEQFF.

The chain employs TRBV5-1 and TRBJ2-7, with a weak D call TRBD1 (5 bases). The V gene lost 2 bases and the J gene lost 2 bases, with 17 bases spanning the gap. The CDR3 loop spans 16 amino acids. In germline, CDR1 is SGHRS, CDR2 YFSETQ. The CDR3 bases are TGCGCCAGCAGCTTTTTTTCTGCAGGGTCGGCCTACGAGCAGTACTTC. This gives the protein CASSFFSAGSAYEQYF.

The chain recombines TRBV30 with TRBJ1-4; possibly TRBD1 for D (5 bases). Germline loops: CDR1 GTSNPN, CDR2 SVGIG (reference sequence). The V end lost 8 bases, the J end lost 0 bases, and 13 bases lay between the germline ends. The CDR3 totals 14 residues. The DNA of the CDR3 is TGTGCCGGGACTCCGGTTCCAACTAATGAAAAACTGTTTTTT. Protein sequence: CAGTPVPTNEKLFF.

V and J are TRBV5-1 and TRBJ2-1, with 13 bases aligning to TRBD2. The germline gives CDR1 SGHRS, CDR2 YFSETQ. There are 17 residues in the CDR3. The V and J ends lost 3 bases and 7 bases, in that order; junction bases with no gene match: 10. The DNA of the CDR3 is TGCGCCAGCAGCTCCGCCGGACTAGCGGGAGTGTGGAATGAGCAGTTCTTC. Its protein is CASSSAGLAGVWNEQFF.

J is TRBJ2-1 and V is TRBV6-6, with 9 bases matching TRBD2. V lost 8 bases to trimming and J lost 5 bases; unmatched junction nucleotides: 10. The CDR3 is 15 residues long. CDR1 is MNHNY and CDR2 is SVGAGI in the germline V gene (reference sequence). The CDR3 is CASSRRAGGDNEQFF. DNA for the CDR3: TGTGCCAGCTCACGACGGGCGGGAGGGGACAATGAGCAGTTCTTC.

The chain joins TRBV19 to TRBJ2-1; TRBD1 might be the D (5 bases). The CDR3 length is 15 residues. CDR1 and CDR2 from the germline V gene are LNHDA and SQIVND (reference sequence). The V end was cut by 5 bases, the J end by 4 bases, with 15 bases between. Here the CDR3 reads CASSRGQGYYNEQFF. The CDR3 region has the DNA TGTGCCAGTAGTCGCGGCCAGGGCTATTACAATGAGCAGTTCTTC. Based on the CDR3 plus reference TRBV19 and TRBJ2-1, the full variable domain is DGGITQSPKYLFRKEGQNVTLSCEQNLNHDAMYWYRQDPGQGLRLIYYSQIVNDFQKGDIAEGYSVSREKKESFPLTVTSAQKNPTAFYLCASSRGQGYYNEQFFGPGTRLTVL.

This clone was counted a single time. J is TRBJ2-5 and V is TRBV2; D is possibly TRBD2 (7 bases). CDR1 is SNHLY and CDR2 is FYNNEI in the germline V gene. The V and J ends lost 6 bases and 2 bases respectively, with 22 bases between them. There are 17 residues in the CDR3. CDR3 DNA sequence: TGTGCCAGCAGCCCCCAAGAGAGGCGGGGGCCTCAAGAGACCCAGTACTTC. Its protein is CASSPQERRGPQETQYF.

The rearrangement uses TRBV18 and TRBJ2-7; a weak D match, TRBD2 (5 bases). The CDR3 runs 18 residues. Germline V gene lookup returns CDR1 KGHSH and CDR2 LQKENI. The V end was cut by 2 bases, the J end by 0 bases, with 20 bases between. CDR3: CASSPLGGSVQTSYEQYF. The CDR3 DNA reads TGTGCCAGCTCACCATTAGGCGGGTCAGTACAAACCTCCTACGAGCAGTACTTC.